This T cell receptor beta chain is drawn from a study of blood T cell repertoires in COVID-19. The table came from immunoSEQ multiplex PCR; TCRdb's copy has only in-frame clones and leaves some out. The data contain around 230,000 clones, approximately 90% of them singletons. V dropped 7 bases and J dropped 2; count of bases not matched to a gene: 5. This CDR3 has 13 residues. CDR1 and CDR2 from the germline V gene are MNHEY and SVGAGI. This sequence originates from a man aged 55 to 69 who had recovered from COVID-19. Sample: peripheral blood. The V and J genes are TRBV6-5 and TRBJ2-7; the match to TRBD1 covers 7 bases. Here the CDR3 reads CASNQRGPYEQYF. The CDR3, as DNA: TGTGCCAGCAATCAAAGGGGGCCCTACGAGCAGTACTTC.